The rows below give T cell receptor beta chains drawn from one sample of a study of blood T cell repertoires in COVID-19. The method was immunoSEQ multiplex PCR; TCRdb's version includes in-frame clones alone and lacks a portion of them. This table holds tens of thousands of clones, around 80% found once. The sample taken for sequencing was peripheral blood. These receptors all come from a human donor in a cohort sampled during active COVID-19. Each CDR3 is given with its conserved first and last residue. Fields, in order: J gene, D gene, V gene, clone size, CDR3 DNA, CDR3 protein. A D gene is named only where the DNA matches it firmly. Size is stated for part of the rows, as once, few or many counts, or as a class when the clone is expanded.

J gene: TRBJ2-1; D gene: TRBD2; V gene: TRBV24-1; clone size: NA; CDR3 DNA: TGTGCCACCAGTGATTCTGTAGCGGGATTTGTCGATGAGCAGTTCTTC; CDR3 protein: CATSDSVAGFVDEQFF
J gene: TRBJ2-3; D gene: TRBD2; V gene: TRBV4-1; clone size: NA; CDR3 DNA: TGCGCCAGCAGCCAAGATCAGGGACTAGCGGGCCTCACAGATACGCAGTATTTT; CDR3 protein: CASSQDQGLAGLTDTQYF
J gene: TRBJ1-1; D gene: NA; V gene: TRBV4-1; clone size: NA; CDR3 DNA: TGCGCCAGCAGCCAAAATACCGGGACTGAGGCTTTCTTT; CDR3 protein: CASSQNTGTEAFF
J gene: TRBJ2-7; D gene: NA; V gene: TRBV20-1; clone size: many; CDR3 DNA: TGCAGTGCTCTAACAGGGTACGAGCAGTACTTC; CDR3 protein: CSALTGYEQYF
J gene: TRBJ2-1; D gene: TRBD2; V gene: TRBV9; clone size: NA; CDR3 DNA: TGTGCCAGCAGCGTAGTGGTAGCGGGAGGGTTCCATGAGCAGTTCTTC; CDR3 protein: CASSVVVAGGFHEQFF
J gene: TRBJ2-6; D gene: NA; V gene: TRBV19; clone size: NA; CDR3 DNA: TGTGCCAGTAGCGGACAGAGAACCTCTGGGGCCAACGTCCTGACTTTC; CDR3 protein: CASSGQRTSGANVLTF
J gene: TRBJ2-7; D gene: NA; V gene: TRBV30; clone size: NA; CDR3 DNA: TGTGCCTGGAGTACAAATACAGGTGCGTCCTACGAGCAGTACTTC; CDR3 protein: CAWSTNTGASYEQYF
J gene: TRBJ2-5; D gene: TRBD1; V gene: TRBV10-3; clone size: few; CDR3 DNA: TGTGCCATCAGTGAGTCCTGGACAGGTCAAGAGACCCAGTACTTC; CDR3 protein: CAISESWTGQETQYF
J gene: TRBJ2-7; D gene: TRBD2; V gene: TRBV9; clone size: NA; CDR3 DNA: TGTGCCAGCTCTTCGGGGGGGAGAACGTACTACGAGCAGTACTTC; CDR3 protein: CASSSGGRTYYEQYF
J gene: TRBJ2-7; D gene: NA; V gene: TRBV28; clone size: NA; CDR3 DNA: TGTGCCAGCAGCCCCCATTTTTTACTAGAAAACGAGCAGTACTTC; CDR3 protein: CASSPHFLLENEQYF